Listed below are T cell receptor beta chains from one sample, sequenced in a study of ipilimumab plus nivolumab after autologous stem cell transplantation. The protocol was immunoSEQ multiplex PCR, while the TCRdb copy is restricted to in-frame clones and leaves out a portion. The profile shows 20,000 or so clones, roughly 74% of them singletons. The sample in question was PBMCs, obtained in a trial of ipilimumab plus nivolumab as post-transplant consolidation. The receptors stem from a male donor with diffuse large B-cell lymphoma. The CDR3 runs from the conserved cysteine through the conserved F or W. The D gene is left open where the match is weak. Not all rows give a size; the values are once, few, many and, for expanded clones, a class.

d_call j_call v_call clone_size cdr3_aa cdr3_nt
TRBD2 TRBJ2-7 TRBV30 . CAWSVLAGAQNSYEQYF TGTGCCTGGAGTGTACTAGCGGGAGCGCAAAACTCCTACGAGCAGTACTTC
. TRBJ2-2 TRBV4-2 . CASSPRGDTGELFF TGTGCCAGCAGCCCTCGCGGAGACACCGGGGAGCTGTTTTTT
. TRBJ2-7 TRBV18 . CASSPRRSYEQYF TGTGCCAGCTCACCACGACGCTCCTACGAGCAGTACTTC
TRBD1 TRBJ2-2 TRBV11-3 few CASSAGTGLNTGELFF TGTGCCAGCAGCGCCGGGACAGGACTCAACACCGGGGAGCTGTTTTTT
TRBD1 TRBJ1-2 TRBV29-1 once CSVRSKDRPFGYGYTF TGCAGCGTTCGATCCAAGGACAGGCCTTTTGGGTATGGCTACACCTTC
TRBD2 TRBJ2-7 TRBV19 once CASSIRLAEYEQYF TGTGCCAGTAGTATACGCCTAGCGGAATACGAGCAGTACTTC
. TRBJ1-4 TRBV9 . CASSAHGTAFGEKLFF TGTGCCAGCAGCGCCCACGGGACCGCATTTGGTGAAAAACTGTTTTTT
. TRBJ1-5 TRBV19 . CASSRGHPDQPQHF TGTGCCAGTAGTAGAGGACACCCCGATCAGCCCCAGCATTTT
TRBD2 TRBJ2-4 TRBV7-9 . CASSFSGAAKNIQYF TGTGCCAGTTCTTTTAGCGGGGCAGCCAAAAACATTCAGTACTTC
. TRBJ1-2 TRBV5-6 . CASSSSGTYYGYTF TGTGCCAGCAGCTCGTCCGGGACGTACTATGGCTACACCTTC
TRBD1 TRBJ2-3 TRBV18 . CAIRQGSTDTQYF TGTGCCATACGACAGGGGAGTACAGATACGCAGTATTTT
TRBD1 TRBJ1-2 TRBV29-1 . CSAAGQQGEYGYTF TGCAGCGCCGCGGGCCAACAGGGGGAATATGGCTACACCTTC
TRBD1 TRBJ1-2 TRBV10-3 . CAISRQGTFYGYTF TGTGCCATCAGTAGACAGGGGACCTTCTATGGCTACACCTTC
TRBD2 TRBJ2-7 TRBV5-1 . CASSLEGLATKVVYF TGCGCCAGCAGCTTGGAAGGACTAGCGACTAAGGTGGTGTACTTC
TRBD1 TRBJ2-1 TRBV4-2 few CASSQGTGGHNEQFF TGTGCCAGCAGCCAAGGGACAGGGGGCCACAATGAGCAGTTCTTC
. TRBJ2-1 TRBV5-5 . CASSLGGSRPRDEQFF TGTGCCAGCAGCTTGGGCGGGTCTAGGCCCCGGGATGAGCAGTTCTTC
. TRBJ1-3 TRBV7-6 . CASSMGQPSGNTIYF TGTGCCAGCAGCATGGGGCAGCCCTCTGGAAACACCATATATTTT
. TRBJ1-1 TRBV7-9 . CASSLEEAEAFF TGTGCCAGCAGCTTGGAAGAGGCTGAAGCTTTCTTT
. TRBJ2-7 TRBV12-2 . CASRSTPGGTVPPPYF TGTGCAAGTCGCTCGACCCCTGGGGGGACAGTTCCCCCCCCGTACTTC
. TRBJ2-7 TRBV21-1 many CASSTPHRAGEQYF TGTGCCAGCAGCACTCCTCACCGGGCCGGCGAGCAGTACTTC
. TRBJ1-2 TRBV14 . CASSQVGYGYTF TGTGCCAGCAGCCAAGTGGGGTACGGCTACACCTTC
. TRBJ1-1 TRBV1 . CTSSQAGGQTNTEAFF TGCACCAGCAGCCAAGCGGGGGGGCAGACTAACACTGAAGCTTTCTTT
. TRBJ2-7 TRBV7-2 . CASSLAGAGEQYF TGTGCCAGCAGCTTAGCTGGGGCGGGGGAGCAGTACTTC
. TRBJ2-7 TRBV19 . CASSSVQGGEQYF TGTGCCAGTAGCTCCGTTCAGGGGGGGGAGCAGTACTTC
TRBD1 TRBJ1-1 TRBV7-9 few CASSLMLGQGAAEAFF TGTGCCAGCAGCTTAATGTTAGGACAGGGGGCCGCTGAAGCTTTCTTT
. TRBJ2-1 TRBV10-2 once CASSTGWRGWANEQFF TGCGCCAGCAGCACTGGATGGAGGGGGTGGGCGAATGAGCAGTTCTTC
. TRBJ2-7 TRBV5-5 . CASSSQGFTYEQYF TGTGCCAGCAGCTCCCAGGGGTTTACCTACGAGCAGTACTTC
. TRBJ2-3 TRBV11-2 . CASSMHGSSDTQYF TGTGCCAGCAGCATGCACGGTAGTTCAGATACGCAGTATTTT
TRBD1 TRBJ1-2 TRBV7-9 . CASSLGDSYGYTF TGTGCCAGCAGCTTAGGGGACAGCTATGGCTACACCTTC
TRBD2 TRBJ2-1 TRBV9 . CASSDSGGALFF TGTGCCAGCAGCGATAGCGGGGGGGCTCTGTTCTTC
TRBD2 TRBJ2-3 TRBV2 . CASTLAGGPSTDTQYF TGTGCCAGCACCCTAGCGGGAGGGCCGAGCACAGATACGCAGTATTTT
. TRBJ2-7 TRBV19 . CASSGARGEYEQYF TGTGCCAGTAGTGGAGCCAGGGGGGAGTACGAGCAGTACTTC
. TRBJ1-2 TRBV7-2 . CASSPQSSGTDGYTF TGTGCCAGCAGCCCGCAATCGTCGGGGACGGATGGCTACACCTTC
. TRBJ1-2 TRBV2 few CASSVLAGVSYGYTF TGTGCCAGCAGTGTATTGGCAGGGGTTAGCTATGGCTACACCTTC
. TRBJ1-3 TRBV4-1 medium-sized CASSQEYLSGNTIYF TGCGCCAGCAGCCAAGAGTACCTCTCTGGAAACACCATATATTTT
TRBD2 TRBJ2-1 TRBV27 . CASSGTSGRSFGSYNEQFF TGTGCCAGCAGCGGGACTAGCGGGAGATCGTTCGGGTCCTACAATGAGCAGTTCTTC
. TRBJ2-4 TRBV6-1 few CASSDGDWHQNIQYF TGTGCCAGCAGTGACGGGGATTGGCACCAAAACATTCAGTACTTC
TRBD2 TRBJ2-3 TRBV6-1 . CASSGLAGGPDTQYF TGTGCCAGCAGTGGACTAGCGGGGGGGCCAGATACGCAGTATTTT
. TRBJ1-2 TRBV14 . CASSQDQWEGPNGGYTF TGTGCCAGCAGCCAAGATCAATGGGAGGGGCCCAACGGGGGCTACACCTTC
TRBD1 TRBJ1-2 TRBV4-2 . CASSQGGDRIHGYTF TGTGCCAGCAGCCAAGGTGGGGACAGGATCCATGGCTACACCTTC
TRBD1 TRBJ1-2 TRBV19 . CAGRNRGGGYTF TGTGCCGGGAGGAACAGGGGGGGTGGCTACACCTTC
TRBD1 TRBJ1-5 TRBV10-3 . CAISEVLGQGIF TGTGCCATCAGTGAGGTGTTAGGACAGGGAATTTTT
TRBD1 TRBJ1-2 TRBV19 . CASNEYRGPGGYTF TGTGCCAGTAACGAATACAGGGGCCCAGGTGGCTACACCTTC
. TRBJ1-2 TRBV6-5 . CASSWGSYYGYTF TGTGCCAGCAGTTGGGGGTCTTACTATGGCTACACCTTC
TRBD2 TRBJ2-5 TRBV7-3 . CASSSGLAGTETQYF TGTGCCAGCAGCTCAGGACTAGCGGGGACAGAGACCCAGTACTTC
. TRBJ2-7 TRBV7-3 . CASSPGASRSDEQYF TGTGCCAGCAGCCCAGGGGCTAGCCGATCGGACGAGCAGTACTTC
. TRBJ1-6 TRBV2 . CASSKQEPLHF TGTGCCAGCAGTAAACAGGAACCCCTCCACTTT
TRBD2 TRBJ2-3 TRBV10-3 . CAISLTLIVGLAGDTQYF TGTGCCATCAGCCTCACCCTCATAGTGGGACTAGCGGGAGATACGCAGTATTTT
. TRBJ1-2 TRBV5-5 once CASSPAGKYGYTF TGTGCCAGCAGCCCTGCAGGGAAGTATGGCTACACCTTC
TRBD2 TRBJ2-7 TRBV6-1 . CASSESTGLAGIYEQYF TGTGCCAGCAGTGAGAGTACCGGACTAGCGGGGATATACGAGCAGTACTTC
. TRBJ1-1 TRBV7-8 . CASSQNRVKAFF TGTGCCAGCAGCCAAAATCGGGTCAAAGCTTTCTTT
. TRBJ1-1 TRBV11-3 . CASSLDRGRNTEAFF TGTGCCAGCAGCTTAGATCGGGGCAGGAACACTGAAGCTTTCTTT
TRBD2 TRBJ2-7 TRBV6-5 . CASSRLSGSTYEQYF TGTGCCAGCAGCCGGTTGAGCGGGAGTACCTACGAGCAGTACTTC